The clone carrying this TCR beta chain has only a few counts. Its antigen is currently unknown. After 5'RACE with constant-segment primers, TCR alpha and TCR beta cDNA libraries carrying sample barcodes and UMIs were obtained. A single record per CDR3 protein comes from TCRdb applying MiXCR to the 5' RACE reads. This sample carries 200,000 to 250,000 distinct CDR3 sequences, around 25% of them seen once, and the ten largest clones take about 10%. These data are taken from a study of T-cell memory formation after mild COVID-19. Notes on the study in general: Contracting CD4+ clones lay largely in CM and EM, with CD8+ ones residing in EMRA. The study detected some responding clones in pre-infection memory, suggesting cross-reactive memory joined. Whereas later expanders leaned CD4+, clones contracting day 15 to 85 showed a balanced CD4/CD8 makeup.

Germline-derived CDR1 and CDR2 are SGHRS and YFSETQ. V lost 6 bases, J lost 2 bases, and 12 bases lay in between. The CDR3 runs 15 residues. This sequence originates from an adult woman who had mild COVID-19 (a few samples of this study predate the infection). Cell type and time point are not known. The rearrangement links TRBV5-1 to TRBJ2-6; D is uncertain. Sample: PBMCs or a T cell subset sorted from them (not recorded which). CDR3 region: CASTPKGPGANVLTF. The DNA of the CDR3 is TGCGCCAGCACGCCCAAGGGTCCTGGGGCCAACGTCCTGACTTTC.